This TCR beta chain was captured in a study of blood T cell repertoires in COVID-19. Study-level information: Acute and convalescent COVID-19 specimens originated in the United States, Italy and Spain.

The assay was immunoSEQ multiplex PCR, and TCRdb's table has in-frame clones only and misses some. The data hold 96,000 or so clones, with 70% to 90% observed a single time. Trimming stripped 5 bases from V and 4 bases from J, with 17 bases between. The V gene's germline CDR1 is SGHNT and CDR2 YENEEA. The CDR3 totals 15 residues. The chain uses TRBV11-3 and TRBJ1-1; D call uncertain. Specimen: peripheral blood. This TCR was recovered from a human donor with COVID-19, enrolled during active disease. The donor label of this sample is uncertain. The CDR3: CASSLGAGLGTEAFF. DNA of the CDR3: TGTGCCAGCAGCCTGGGAGCGGGATTGGGCACTGAAGCTTTCTTT.